The sequence of this T cell receptor (beta chain) was determined in a study of cytomegalovirus exposure and HLA in healthy donors. The PCR employed 60 Vbeta primers together with 13 Jbeta primers. Clones were sequenced by immunoSEQ multiplex PCR, and TCRdb holds only the in-frame ones, with some missing. This sample has about 98,000 clones, with approximately 74% found just once. The CDR3 is 14 amino acids. Per the germline V gene, CDR1 is MGHDK and CDR2 is SYGVNS. V dropped 2 bases and J dropped 2 bases, with 10 bases sitting between them. Study-wide results and caveats: In a later analysis, a genetic analysis reported fewer productive-TCR N-insertions in an Asian-associated ancestry cluster than the cohort average.

These donors, healthy bone marrow donors, were studied. This clone was detected a few times. Its specificity is unknown. This clonotype was sampled from a male donor in good health and CMV-seronegative. The specimen was PBMCs. The genes are TRBV25-1 and TRBJ2-7, with D perhaps TRBD1 (5 bases). In nucleotides, the CDR3 is TGTGCCAGCAGTGAACCGACAGTACCCTACGAGCAGTACTTC. It encodes CASSEPTVPYEQYF.